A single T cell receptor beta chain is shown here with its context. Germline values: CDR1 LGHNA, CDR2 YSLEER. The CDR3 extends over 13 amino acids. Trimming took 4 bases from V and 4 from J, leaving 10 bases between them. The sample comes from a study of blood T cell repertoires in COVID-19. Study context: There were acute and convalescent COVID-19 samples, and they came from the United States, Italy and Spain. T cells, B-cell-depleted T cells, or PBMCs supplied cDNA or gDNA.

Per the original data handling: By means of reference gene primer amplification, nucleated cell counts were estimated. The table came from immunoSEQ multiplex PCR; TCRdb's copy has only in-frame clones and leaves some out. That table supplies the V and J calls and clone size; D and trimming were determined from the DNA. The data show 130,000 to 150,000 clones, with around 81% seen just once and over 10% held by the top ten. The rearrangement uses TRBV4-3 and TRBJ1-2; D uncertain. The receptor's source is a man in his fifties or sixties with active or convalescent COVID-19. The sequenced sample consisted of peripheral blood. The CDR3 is CASSLQGGYGYTF. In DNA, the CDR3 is TGCGCCAGCAGCCTCCAAGGCGGCTATGGCTACACCTTC.